The subject of this entry is one T cell receptor (beta chain). What it recognizes is unknown. These data belong to a study of T cells expressing NK-cell markers. TCRdb reprocessed the 5' RACE reads; each CDR3 protein has one entry and no DNA is given. The sample has about 260,000 distinct CDR3 sequences, and its top ten clones hold around 4%. Germline loops: CDR1 MNHNS, CDR2 SASEGT. The CDR3 runs to 15 residues. Regarding the study as a whole: In several donors, dominant clonotypes made up about 28.3-60.1% of CD3+CD56-NKG2C+ cells.

The J gene is TRBJ1-5, the V gene TRBV6-1; absent DNA, TCRdb's TRBD1 call cannot be checked. The sequence derives from a woman aged 18 to 75 in good health. The sequenced material came from blood T cells: a sorted CD56 or NKG2C T cell subset, CD4+ or CD8+ T cells, or bulk PBMC T cells (not recorded which). CDR3 region: CASSPDRVWNQPQHF.